One sample yielded the 21 T cell receptor beta chains listed below, sequenced in a study of blood T cell repertoires in COVID-19 (dated by TCRdb to 2020 to 2022). The library relied on the immunoSEQ multiplex PCR assay. The source is immuneACCESS, and TCRdb retained only in-frame sequences with V and J called. Part of the clones is not carried over; for the studies checked, unresolved V genes explain less than half of this, and the remainder is unexplained. In this sample the table shows 200,000 or so clones, roughly 84% of which occur a single time. The ten biggest clones cover about 3% of the sample. The sequenced sample was peripheral blood. Source of these receptors: a woman aged 30 to 39 who had recovered from COVID-19.

This chain links TRBV9 with TRBJ2-7; TRBD1 matches at 8 bases. This CDR3 is built from 15 residues. The V segment lost 5 bases and the J segment 2 bases; nucleotides outside the gene matches: 9. CDR1 and CDR2 from the germline V gene are SGDLS and YYNGEE. For the CDR3, the DNA is TGTGCCAGCAGTCCCTCAGGGGGCTTGACCTACGAGCAGTACTTC. It is translated as CASSPSGGLTYEQYF.

To note about this clone: A read error may account for a junction end that differs from germline. The V call is TRBV30, the J call TRBJ2-1, with TRBD1 identical over 10 bases. In germline, CDR1 is GTSNPN, CDR2 SVGIG (reference sequence). CDR3 length: 14 amino acids. CDR3 protein: CFAEGQGLYNEQFF. In nucleotides, the CDR3 is TGCTTCGCGGAGGGACAGGGGCTTTACAATGAGCAGTTCTTC.

Concerning this clone itself: This sample includes further DNA sequences coding for the same CDR3. The chain joins TRBV9 to TRBJ2-7, with 13 bases lining up with TRBD2. Germline CDR1 reads SGDLS; CDR2 reads YYNGEE. The V segment lost 2 bases and the J segment 2 bases; nucleotides outside the gene matches: 1. The CDR3 has 15 residues. CDR3 sequence (DNA): TGTGCCAGCAGCGTGGGACTAGCGGGAACCTACGAGCAGTACTTC. Its translation: CASSVGLAGTYEQYF.

The chain is built from TRBV7-6 and TRBJ2-1; D is perhaps TRBD2 (6 bases). The CDR3 is 16 residues long. Germline values: CDR1 SGHVS, CDR2 FNYEAQ. Trimming took off 7 bases at V and 9 bases at J, with 25 bases between the two ends. DNA of the CDR3: TGTGCCAGCACCCTAGGATCTTTAGCGGTCAACCGTGAGCAGTTCTTC. As protein: CASTLGSLAVNREQFF.

The chain links TRBV25-1 to TRBJ1-6; the D gene is possibly TRBD1 (6 bases). The CDR3 spans 15 residues. Trimming removed 6 bases at V and 7 bases at J, with 16 bases between. Germline V CDR1 and CDR2: MGHDK, SYGVNS. CDR3 residues: CASRGGDGWNSPLHF. CDR3 in DNA: TGTGCCAGCAGAGGGGGAGATGGTTGGAATTCACCCCTCCACTTT. Looking up the rest from reference TRBV25-1 and TRBJ1-6 gives the full variable domain: EADIYQTPRYLVIGTGKKITLECSQTMGHDKMYWYQQDPGMELHLIHYSYGVNSTEKGDLSSESTVSRIRTEHFPLTLESARPSHTSQYLCASRGGDGWNSPLHFGNGTRLTVT.

This CDR3 is CAWSQLMNTEAFF. The CDR3 nucleotides read TGTGCCTGGAGTCAACTTATGAACACTGAAGCTTTCTTT. The chain couples TRBV30 to TRBJ1-1; D gene ambiguous. This CDR3 has 13 residues. Trimming took 2 bases from V and 0 from J, leaving 7 bases between them. The germline gives CDR1 GTSNPN, CDR2 SVGIG (reference sequence).

This clone was observed once. V and J are TRBV7-9 and TRBJ2-7; 8 positions agree with TRBD1. Trimming took 3 bases from V and 5 from J; bases not matched to a gene: 9. The CDR3 totals 15 residues. Germline V CDR1 and CDR2: SEHNR, FQNEAQ (reference sequence). The CDR3 sequence is CASSFPTDRVNEQYF. The DNA of the CDR3 is TGTGCCAGCAGCTTCCCTACGGACAGGGTCAACGAGCAGTACTTC. Together with reference TRBV7-9 and TRBJ2-7, the CDR3 gives the full variable domain: DTGVSQNPRHKITKRGQNVTFRCDPISEHNRLYWYRQTLGQGPEFLTYFQNEAQLEKSRLLSDRFSAERPKGSFSTLEIQRTEQGDSAMYLCASSFPTDRVNEQYFGPGTRLTVT.

This rearrangement joins TRBV5-4 to TRBJ2-2, with D uncertain. The CDR3 runs to 12 residues. Trimming cost V 5 bases and J 0 bases, with 2 bases left between them. The germline CDR1 and CDR2 sequences are SGHNT and YYREEE (reference sequence). CDR3 nucleotides: TGTGCCAGCAGTACGAACACCGGGGAGCTGTTTTTT. Its protein product is CASSTNTGELFF. Based on the CDR3 plus reference TRBV5-4 and TRBJ2-2, the full variable domain is ETGVTQSPTHLIKTRGQQVTLRCSSQSGHNTVSWYQQALGQGPQFIFQYYREEENGRGNFPPRFSGLQFPNYSSELNVNALELDDSALYLCASSTNTGELFFGEGSRLTVL.

This clone was counted a few times. This chain uses TRBV6-6 with TRBJ1-2; 9 bases fit TRBD1. This CDR3 has 15 amino acids. CDR1 and CDR2 from the germline V gene are MNHNY and SVGAGI (reference sequence). V was clipped by 5 bases and J by 3 bases; unmatched bases: 7. The CDR3 bases are TGTGCCAGCAGTGACCGGGACAGGGCCCACTATGGCTACACCTTC. This translates into CASSDRDRAHYGYTF.

The rearrangement links TRBV11-3 to TRBJ2-2; D might be TRBD2 (5 bases). The CDR3 totals 16 residues. Per germline, CDR1 SGHNT and CDR2 YENEEA. V lost 5 bases to trimming and J lost 0 bases, with 13 bases between them. The CDR3 reads CASSPRGLTNTGELFF. The DNA for the CDR3 is TGTGCCAGCAGCCCCCGAGGACTCACGAACACCGGGGAGCTGTTTTTT.

This chain uses TRBV5-4 with TRBJ1-2, with a weak D call TRBD1 (6 bases). Germline loops: CDR1 SGHNT, CDR2 YYREEE (reference sequence). CDR3 length: 16 residues. V was clipped by 4 bases and J by 4 bases, with 20 bases between them. This chain's CDR3 is CASSPGGVGQSYGYTF. The DNA of the CDR3 is TGTGCCAGCAGCCCGGGAGGGGTGGGACAATCCTATGGCTACACCTTC. The variable domain in full, with the rest retrieved from reference TRBV5-4 and TRBJ1-2, is ETGVTQSPTHLIKTRGQQVTLRCSSQSGHNTVSWYQQALGQGPQFIFQYYREEENGRGNFPPRFSGLQFPNYSSELNVNALELDDSALYLCASSPGGVGQSYGYTFGSGTRLTVV.

CDR3 bases: TGTGCCAGCAGCCATCTTGGACAGGTTGGGGTCTACGAGCAGTACTTC. As protein: CASSHLGQVGVYEQYF. The chain employs TRBV27 and TRBJ2-7, with 7 bases lining up with TRBD1. The germline V gene has CDR1 MNHEY and CDR2 SMNVEV (reference sequence). J lost 3 bases, V lost 6 bases, and 14 bases had no gene match. The CDR3 has 16 residues.

This clone was found once. Written as DNA, the CDR3 is TGTGCCAGCAGCGTTCTCTACGGCTACACCTTC. Translating gives CASSVLYGYTF. The V gene is TRBV9, the J gene TRBJ1-2; no definite D call. V lost 2 bases, J lost 8 bases, and 7 bases lay in between. The CDR3 runs to 11 residues. Germline CDR1 and CDR2: SGDLS and YYNGEE.

The V call is TRBV2, the J call TRBJ2-2; the match to TRBD2 covers 7 bases. This CDR3 has 13 amino acids. Germline lookup yields CDR1 SNHLY and CDR2 FYNNEI. The V and J ends lost 8 bases and 0 bases, in that order; junction bases with no gene match: 0. Written as DNA, the CDR3 is TGTGCCAGCCTAGCGGCGAACACCGGGGAGCTGTTTTTT. It translates to CASLAANTGELFF.

This sequence joins TRBV19 and TRBJ2-1; 10 positions match TRBD2. Germline lookup yields CDR1 LNHDA and CDR2 SQIVND (reference sequence). The CDR3 is 15 residues long. Trimming took 5 bases from V and 5 from J; bases not matched to a gene: 6. The CDR3 spells CASSEAGGPHNEQFF. CDR3 DNA: TGTGCCAGTAGTGAAGCGGGAGGGCCGCACAATGAGCAGTTCTTC.

V usage is TRBV2 and J usage is TRBJ1-5; no reliable D call. The CDR3 sequence is 14 residues long. CDR1 SNHLY and CDR2 FYNNEI come from the germline V gene. Trimming pared 4 bases from V and 7 bases from J, leaving 14 bases between. CDR3 bases: TGTGCCAGCAGTGTTGAGGGCAGTAACCAGCCCCAGCATTTT. This codes for CASSVEGSNQPQHF.

CDR3 in DNA: TGTGCCAGCAGTACACTAAACGAGCAGTACTTC. Amino acids: CASSTLNEQYF. J is TRBJ2-7 and V is TRBV28, with D hard to call. CDR1 and CDR2 from the germline V gene are MDHEN and SYDVKM. The CDR3 extends over 11 amino acids. V was cut by 5 bases and J by 5 bases, with 7 bases left in between. Complete variable domain (other parts from reference TRBV28 and TRBJ2-7): DVKVTQSSRYLVKRTGEKVFLECVQDMDHENMFWYRQDPGLGLRLIYFSYDVKMKEKGDIPEGYSVSREKKERFSLILESASTNQTSMYLCASSTLNEQYFGPGTRLTVT.

This rearrangement joins TRBV5-1 to TRBJ2-2; TRBD2 is a possible D gene (6 bases). With 3 bases removed from V and 3 bases from J, the gap between germline ends came to 12 bases. Germline assignment: CDR1 SGHRS and CDR2 YFSETQ. This CDR3 comprises 15 residues. The DNA for the CDR3 is TGCGCCAGCAGCTCAGGGAGGTCGGACACCGGGGAGCTGTTTTTT. As protein: CASSSGRSDTGELFF.

Note on this clone: Within the sample, other DNA sequences also encode this same CDR3. The DNA for the CDR3 is TGTGCCAGCAGCCTCGCCGGGACAGATGGCTACACCTTC. As protein: CASSLAGTDGYTF. The chain carries TRBV5-6 and TRBJ1-2, with 7 bases matching TRBD1. Germline CDR1 is SGHDT and CDR2 is YYEEEE. V shed 4 bases, J shed 6 bases, and the junction held 6 bases outside the gene matches. This CDR3 is built from 13 residues.

CDR3 bases: TGTGCCAGCAGCTTAGGACCCGGGACTGAAGCTTTCTTT. This gives the protein CASSLGPGTEAFF. The chain combines TRBV11-3 with TRBJ1-1; no clear D gene. Per the germline V gene, CDR1 is SGHNT and CDR2 is YENEEA. This CDR3 has 13 amino acids. With 1 base removed from V and 5 bases from J, the gap between germline ends came to 8 bases.

V usage is TRBV3-1 (or the pseudogene TRBV3-2) and J usage is TRBJ2-1; D is possibly TRBD1 (5 bases). This CDR3 has 17 amino acids. Per germline, CDR1 LGHDT and CDR2 YNNKEL (reference sequence). Trimming shortened V by 1 base and J by 0 bases, and 13 bases separated the two germline ends. The CDR3 region has the DNA TGTGCCAGCAGCCAAGCTTTGATACAGGACTCCTACAATGAGCAGTTCTTC. It is translated as CASSQALIQDSYNEQFF.